This TCR beta chain came from a study of T cells expressing NK-cell markers. Study information: From sorted CD3+CD56+NKG2C+, CD3+CD56+NKG2C- and CD3+CD56-NKG2C+ T cells came the TCR beta repertoires.

With the 5' RACE reads reprocessed, TCRdb shows one record per CDR3 protein and no DNA. This sample's table reports about 370,000 distinct CDR3 sequences. As concerns this clonotype: What it binds is unknown.

Findings and caveats of the study: Dominant NKG2C+ clonotypes in roughly six donors made up about 1.0-7.0% of CD8+ T cells.

The germline CDR1 and CDR2 sequences are SGHNT and YENEEA. The CDR3 totals 17 residues. This TCR came from a woman aged 50 to 60 in good health. This sequence joins TRBV11-3 and TRBJ2-3; TCRdb selects TRBD2, and the lack of DNA leaves this call unchecked. Input material: blood T cells: a sorted CD56 or NKG2C T cell subset, CD4+ or CD8+ T cells, or bulk PBMC T cells (not recorded which). This CDR3 is CASSPRSSGSGADTQYF.